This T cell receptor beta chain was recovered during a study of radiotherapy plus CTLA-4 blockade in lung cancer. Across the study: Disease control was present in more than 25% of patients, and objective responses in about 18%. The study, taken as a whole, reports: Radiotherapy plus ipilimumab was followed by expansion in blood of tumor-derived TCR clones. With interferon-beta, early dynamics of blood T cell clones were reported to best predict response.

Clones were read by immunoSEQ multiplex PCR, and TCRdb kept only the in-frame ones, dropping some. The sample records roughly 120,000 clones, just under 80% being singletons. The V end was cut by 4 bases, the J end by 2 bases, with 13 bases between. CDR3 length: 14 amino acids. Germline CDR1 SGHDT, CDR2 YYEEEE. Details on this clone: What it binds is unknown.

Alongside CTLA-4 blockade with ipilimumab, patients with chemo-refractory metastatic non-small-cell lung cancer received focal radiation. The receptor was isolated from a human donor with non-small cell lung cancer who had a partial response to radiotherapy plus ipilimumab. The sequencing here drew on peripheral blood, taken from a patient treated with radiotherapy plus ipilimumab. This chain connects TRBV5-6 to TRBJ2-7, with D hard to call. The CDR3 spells CASSLPGGTYEQYF. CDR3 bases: TGTGCCAGCAGCCTACCCGGCGGAACCTACGAGCAGTACTTC.